Reported below is one T cell receptor (beta chain). Its target is unknown. The sample belongs to a study of monozygotic twins with inflammatory bowel disease. There were eight separate reactions per sample in which cDNA was made. TCRdb reanalyzed the 5' RACE reads and collapses them to one entry per CDR3 protein, without DNA. The sample totals fewer than 200,000 distinct CDR3 sequences. This CDR3 is built from 13 residues. CDR1 is LNHNV, CDR2 YYDKDF, per germline (reference sequence). Study results and caveats: None of the different T cell subtypes could be distinguished from one another.

This receptor was identified in a human donor with ulcerative colitis or Crohn's disease, or a healthy co-twin of an affected twin (not recorded which). Sequencing input: blood. J is TRBJ2-7 and V is TRBV15. CDR3 sequence reads: CATSSQPSYEQYF.